The clone carrying this T cell receptor (beta chain) was picked up one time. Its antigen is not identified. Sequencing used immunoSEQ multiplex PCR; TCRdb keeps in-frame clones, though not all of them. The data show around 95,000 clones, more than 75% seen once. Germline values: CDR1 SGHRS, CDR2 YFSETQ. With 7 bases removed from V and 2 bases from J, the gap between germline ends came to 18 bases. The CDR3 covers 15 residues. This specimen belongs to a study of graft-versus-host responses after intestinal transplantation. Findings and caveats of the study: An association linked early post-transplant HvG declines with peak circulating GvH clone levels.

The gene calls are TRBV5-1 and TRBJ1-2; D is unclear. The sample consisted of unstimulated CD4+ T cells sorted from spleen or lymph node cells, taken before transplant. The origin of this receptor is a human donor who was the organ donor for an intestinal transplant. This CDR3 reads CASRPLEGPNYGYTF. CDR3 nucleotide sequence: TGCGCCAGCCGTCCGTTAGAGGGTCCGAACTATGGCTACACCTTC.